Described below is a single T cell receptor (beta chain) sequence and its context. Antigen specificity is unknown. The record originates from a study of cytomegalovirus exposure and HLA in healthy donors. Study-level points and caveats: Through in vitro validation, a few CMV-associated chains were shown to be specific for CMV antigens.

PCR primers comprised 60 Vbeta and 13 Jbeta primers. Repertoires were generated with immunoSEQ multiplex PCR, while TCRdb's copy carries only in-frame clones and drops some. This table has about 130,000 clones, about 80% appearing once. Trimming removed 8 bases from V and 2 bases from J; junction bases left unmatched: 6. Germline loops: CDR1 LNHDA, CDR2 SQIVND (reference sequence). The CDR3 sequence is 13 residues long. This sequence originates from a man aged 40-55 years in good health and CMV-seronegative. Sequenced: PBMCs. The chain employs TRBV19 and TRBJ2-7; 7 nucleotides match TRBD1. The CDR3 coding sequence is TGTGCCAGTGGGAGACAGGGAACCTACGAGCAGTACTTC. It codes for CASGRQGTYEQYF. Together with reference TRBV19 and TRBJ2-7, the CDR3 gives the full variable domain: DGGITQSPKYLFRKEGQNVTLSCEQNLNHDAMYWYRQDPGQGLRLIYYSQIVNDFQKGDIAEGYSVSREKKESFPLTVTSAQKNPTAFYLCASGRQGTYEQYFGPGTRLTVT.